Sequencing of this T cell receptor (beta chain) was carried out in a study of T cells in tuberculosis. Background on the study: Sequenced TCRs come from CD1B-GMM tetramer-binding T cells. This South African cohort compared adolescents with or without latent tuberculosis against adults with active tuberculosis.

CDR3 length: 13 residues. With 3 bases removed from V and 4 bases from J, the gap between germline ends came to 8 bases. CDR1 is SGHRS and CDR2 is YFSETQ in the germline V gene. Here immunoSEQ multiplex PCR was the method, and the copy in TCRdb shows in-frame clones only, minus some. Here the sample spans about 43,000 clones, approximately 94% being singletons. Adolescents were screened for latent TB by skin test and IGRA. The sequenced sample consisted of PBMCs. The chain employs TRBV5-1 and TRBJ1-5; D unresolved. The sequence came from a donor between 10 and 35 years old with latent tuberculosis or without tuberculosis infection. Some clones in this sample may be carry-over from other donors' samples. Here the CDR3 DNA reads TGCGCCAGCAGCTCGACGGGAAATCAGCCCCAGCATTTT. Encoded protein: CASSSTGNQPQHF.